This T cell receptor beta chain was identified in a study of cytomegalovirus exposure and HLA in healthy donors. General study results and limits: The only immune exposure information that was available was CMV serostatus. More clonal expansion characterized HLA-associated TCR beta chains than equally common others in a later analysis. The study recorded 150 to 200 TCR beta chains that were cytomegalovirus-associated.

On this clone: Its specificity is not known.

Researchers ran the PCR with 60 Vbeta and 13 Jbeta primers. The data were produced by immunoSEQ multiplex PCR, yet TCRdb's version contains in-frame clones alone and is incomplete. The sample yields more than 85,000 clones, about 75% seen once. V was trimmed by 0 bases and J by 0 bases, leaving 6 bases between them. Germline loops: CDR1 SGHRS, CDR2 YFSETQ. The CDR3 contains 15 residues. This TCR derives from a male donor in good health and CMV-seropositive. This chain joins TRBV5-1 and TRBJ2-2; no firm D call. The specimen was PBMCs. The CDR3, as DNA: TGCGCCAGCAGCTTGGGCGACTCGAACACCGGGGAGCTGTTTTTT. Its translation is CASSLGDSNTGELFF. The full variable domain, its missing parts supplied by reference TRBV5-1 and TRBJ2-2, is KAGVTQTPRYLIKTRGQQVTLSCSPISGHRSVSWYQQTPGQGLQFLFEYFSETQRNKGNFPGRFSGRQFSNSRSEMNVSTLELGDSALYLCASSLGDSNTGELFFGEGSRLTVL.